The rows below give T cell receptor beta chains drawn from one sample of a study of identical twins. TCRdb itself ran the 5' RACE reads through MiXCR, one entry per CDR3 protein. Of about 530,000 distinct CDR3 sequences detected, approximately 20% appear once; the ten largest clones hold approximately 0.48%. The sample also formed part of further work on yellow fever vaccine responses in identical twins.

The specimen was CD4+ T cells sorted from blood. Every receptor here comes from a woman between 18 and 30 years old in good health. Each CDR3 is given with its conserved first and last residue. Fields, in order: J gene, D gene, V gene, clone size, CDR3 protein, CDR3 DNA. The D gene is left open where the match is weak. The size of a clone is reported for some rows only, either as once, few or many, or as a class for expanded clones.

TRBJ1-1	.	TRBV20-1	.	CSARDPGGLDTEAFF	TGCAGTGCTAGAGATCCGGGGGGGTTGGACACTGAAGCTTTCTTT
TRBJ2-5	TRBD2	TRBV15	.	CATGREGQETQYF	TGTGCCACCGGGAGGGAAGGGCAAGAGACCCAGTACTTC
TRBJ2-5	.	TRBV7-7	.	CASSLGTGRETQYF	TGTGCCAGCAGCTTAGGCACAGGGAGAGAGACCCAGTACTTC
TRBJ1-1	.	TRBV5-1	few	CASSPQIGEAFF	TGCGCCAGCAGCCCACAGATTGGTGAAGCTTTCTTT
TRBJ2-3	.	TRBV5-1	.	CASSLQARGGGTDTQYF	TGCGCCAGCAGCTTACAGGCCCGGGGTGGGGGCACAGATACGCAGTATTTT
TRBJ2-2	TRBD2	TRBV5-1	.	CASSLWLAGANTGELFF	TGCGCCAGCAGCCTCTGGCTAGCGGGTGCGAACACCGGGGAGCTGTTTTTT
TRBJ2-4	.	TRBV10-3	.	CAIIEQGRWGKNIQYF	TGTGCCATCATCGAACAGGGCCGATGGGGCAAAAACATTCAGTACTTC
TRBJ2-2	TRBD2	TRBV4-2	.	CASRSSTSANGELFF	TGTGCCAGCAGAAGCAGTACTAGCGCGAACGGGGAGCTGTTTTTT
TRBJ2-1	.	TRBV5-5	.	CASSRDGNSYNEQFF	TGTGCCAGCAGCCGGGACGGGAACTCCTACAATGAGCAGTTCTTC
TRBJ1-6	.	TRBV7-6	few	CASSSDLGSPLHF	TGTGCCAGCAGCTCCGACTTGGGTTCACCCCTCCACTTT
TRBJ2-2	TRBD2	TRBV11-2	few	CASSILAGGTGELFF	TGTGCCAGCAGCATCCTAGCGGGGGGGACCGGGGAGCTGTTTTTT
TRBJ1-3	TRBD1	TRBV6-6	.	CASTEGAGNTIYF	TGTGCCAGCACCGAGGGGGCAGGAAACACCATATATTTT
TRBJ2-1	.	TRBV6-1	.	CASTSTGSAGNEQFF	TGTGCCAGCACCTCCACCGGGAGTGCGGGCAATGAGCAGTTCTTC
TRBJ2-2	.	TRBV9	.	CASSVDSGELFF	TGTGCCAGCAGCGTAGATTCCGGGGAGCTGTTTTTT
TRBJ1-5	.	TRBV5-6	.	CASSLVGGGQPQHF	TGTGCCAGCAGCTTGGTGGGGGGTGGCCAGCCCCAGCATTTT
TRBJ2-2	TRBD1	TRBV5-1	.	CASSLAGTGFSGNTGELFF	TGCGCCAGCAGCCTCGCCGGGACAGGGTTCTCCGGGAACACCGGGGAGCTGTTTTTT
TRBJ2-1	.	TRBV4-1	.	CASSQEGGSRFYNEQFF	TGCGCCAGCAGCCAAGAAGGAGGCTCGCGCTTCTACAATGAGCAGTTCTTC
TRBJ2-5	.	TRBV5-1	few	CASSFSGLIETQYF	TGCGCCAGCAGCTTCTCGGGATTGATAGAGACCCAGTACTTC
TRBJ1-5	.	TRBV27	.	CASSPMSSNQPQHF	TGTGCCAGCAGTCCTATGAGTAGCAATCAGCCCCAGCATTTT
TRBJ2-5	.	TRBV20-1	few	CSARVVGRGETQYF	TGCAGTGCTAGAGTTGTAGGGAGAGGAGAGACCCAGTACTTC
TRBJ1-4	.	TRBV6-5	.	CASSYRPQGGTNEKLFF	TGTGCCAGCAGTTACCGACCCCAGGGCGGAACTAATGAAAAACTGTTTTTT
TRBJ2-5	.	TRBV3-1	.	CASSQVGAASPQETQYF	TGTGCCAGCAGCCAAGTTGGGGCAGCTTCCCCCCAAGAGACCCAGTACTTC
TRBJ1-2	.	TRBV7-8	.	CANSLAGNYGYTF	TGTGCCAACAGCTTAGCAGGGAACTATGGCTACACCTTC